This TCR beta chain was retrieved from a study of blood T cell repertoires in COVID-19. On the study more broadly: Specimens from acute and convalescent COVID-19 originated in the United States, Italy and Spain. PBMCs, B-cell-depleted T cells, or T cells were the source of the cDNA or gDNA that made up the material.

Repertoires were generated with immunoSEQ multiplex PCR, while TCRdb's copy carries only in-frame clones and drops some. The sample has under 150,000 clones, around 81% seen once. This clone is medium-sized by share. V lost 3 bases, J lost 5 bases, and 7 bases lay in between. This CDR3 contains 13 residues. Germline assignment: CDR1 MRHNA and CDR2 SNTAGT. The chain is built from TRBV6-4 and TRBJ2-2; D remains unclear. The source is a woman aged 40 to 50 with active or convalescent COVID-19. The sequencing input was peripheral blood. The CDR3 nucleotides read TGTGCCAGCAGTGAATCGGGTACCGGGGAGCTGTTTTTT. It yields the protein CASSESGTGELFF.